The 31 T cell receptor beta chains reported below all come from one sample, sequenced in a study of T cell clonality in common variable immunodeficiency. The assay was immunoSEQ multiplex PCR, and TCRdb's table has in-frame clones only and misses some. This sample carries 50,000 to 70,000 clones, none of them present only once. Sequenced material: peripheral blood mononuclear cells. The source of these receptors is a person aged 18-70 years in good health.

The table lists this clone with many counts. The CDR3 loop is CASQDRGFRDEKLFF. The DNA read from the CDR3 is TGTGCCAGCCAGGACAGGGGCTTCCGGGATGAAAAA. The V call is TRBV19, the J call TRBJ1-4; TRBD1 matches 9 bases. The read finishes 3 residues shy of the CDR3 end, and the germline J gene is used to complete it. The V gene end was trimmed by 9 bases and the J gene end by 6 bases; junction bases not matched to a gene: 11. Germline CDR1 and CDR2: LNHDA and SQIVND (reference sequence). This CDR3 has 15 amino acids.

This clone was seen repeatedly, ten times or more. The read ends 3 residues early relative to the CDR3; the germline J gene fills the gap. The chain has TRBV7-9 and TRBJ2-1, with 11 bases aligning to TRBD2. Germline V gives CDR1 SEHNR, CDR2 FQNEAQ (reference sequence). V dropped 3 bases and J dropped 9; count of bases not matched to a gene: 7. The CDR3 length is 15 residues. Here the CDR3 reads CASSLGLAEGGEQFF. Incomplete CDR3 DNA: TGTGCCAGCAGCTTGGGACTAGCGGAGGGGGGTGAG.

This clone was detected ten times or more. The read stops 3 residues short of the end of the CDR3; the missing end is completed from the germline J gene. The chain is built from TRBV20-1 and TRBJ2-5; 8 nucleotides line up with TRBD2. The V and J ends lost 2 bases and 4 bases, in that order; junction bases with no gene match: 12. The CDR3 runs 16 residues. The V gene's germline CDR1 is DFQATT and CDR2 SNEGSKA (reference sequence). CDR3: CSARISSGETAETQYF. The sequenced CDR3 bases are TGCAGTGCTAGAATTAGTAGCGGGGAAACGGCAGAGACC.

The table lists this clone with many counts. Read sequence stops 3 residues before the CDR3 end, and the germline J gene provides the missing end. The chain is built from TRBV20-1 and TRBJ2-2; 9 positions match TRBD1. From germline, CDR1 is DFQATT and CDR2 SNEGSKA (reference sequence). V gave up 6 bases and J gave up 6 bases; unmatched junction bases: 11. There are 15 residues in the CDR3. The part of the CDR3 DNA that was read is TGCAGTGCCCCACCCCGGACAGGGGCGTCCGGGGAG. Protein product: CSAPPRTGASGE. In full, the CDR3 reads CSAPPRTGASGELFF.

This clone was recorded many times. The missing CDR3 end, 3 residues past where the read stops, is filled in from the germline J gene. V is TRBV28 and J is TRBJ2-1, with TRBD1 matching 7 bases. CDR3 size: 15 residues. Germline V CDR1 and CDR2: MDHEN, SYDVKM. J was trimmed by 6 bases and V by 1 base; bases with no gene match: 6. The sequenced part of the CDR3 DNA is TGTGCCAGCAGTTTATCGGGGACAGACCCCAATGAG. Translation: CASSLSGTDPNE. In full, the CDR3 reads CASSLSGTDPNEQFF.

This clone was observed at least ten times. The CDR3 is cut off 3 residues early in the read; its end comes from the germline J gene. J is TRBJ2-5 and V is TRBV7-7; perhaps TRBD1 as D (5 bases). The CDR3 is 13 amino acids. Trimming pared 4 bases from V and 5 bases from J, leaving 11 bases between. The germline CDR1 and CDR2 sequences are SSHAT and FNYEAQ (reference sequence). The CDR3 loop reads CASSWTYGETQYF. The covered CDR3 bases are TGTGCCAGCAGCTGGACATATGGGGAGACC.

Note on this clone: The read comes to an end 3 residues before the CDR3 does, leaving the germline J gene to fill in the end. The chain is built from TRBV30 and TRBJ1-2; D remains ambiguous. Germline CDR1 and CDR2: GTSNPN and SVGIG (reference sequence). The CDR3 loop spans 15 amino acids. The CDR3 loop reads CAWMRLAGSTDTYTF. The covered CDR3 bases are TGTGCCTGGATGAGACTAGCGGGGAGCACAGATACC.

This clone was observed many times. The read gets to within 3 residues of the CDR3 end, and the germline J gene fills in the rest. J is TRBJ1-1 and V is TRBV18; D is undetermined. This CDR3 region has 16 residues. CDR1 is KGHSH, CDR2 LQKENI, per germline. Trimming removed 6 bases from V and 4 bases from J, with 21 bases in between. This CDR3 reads CASSRDPGVLGTEAFF. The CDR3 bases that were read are TGTGCCAGCTCGCGAGACCCCGGGGTATTGGGCACTGAA.

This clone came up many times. This CDR3 reads CSARDPSGSSSTGELFF. The sequenced part of the CDR3 DNA is TGCAGTGCTAGAGATCCAAGCGGGTCCTCGAGCACCGGGGAG. This chain joins TRBV20-1 and TRBJ2-2, with TRBD2 as a possible D gene (6 bases). The sequenced fragment ends 3 residues before the CDR3 boundary, so the rest is inferred from the germline J gene. The CDR3 sequence is 17 residues long. CDR1 and CDR2 from the germline V gene are DFQATT and SNEGSKA (reference sequence). V lost 0 bases and J 4 bases, leaving 18 bases between the germline ends.

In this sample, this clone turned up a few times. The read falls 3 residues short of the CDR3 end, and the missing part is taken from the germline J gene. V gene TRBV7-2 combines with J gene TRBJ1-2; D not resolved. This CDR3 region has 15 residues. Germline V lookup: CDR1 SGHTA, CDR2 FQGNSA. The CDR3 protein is CASSSSLAGNYDYTF. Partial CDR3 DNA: TGTGCCAGCAGCTCGAGCCTAGCGGGGAACTACGAC.

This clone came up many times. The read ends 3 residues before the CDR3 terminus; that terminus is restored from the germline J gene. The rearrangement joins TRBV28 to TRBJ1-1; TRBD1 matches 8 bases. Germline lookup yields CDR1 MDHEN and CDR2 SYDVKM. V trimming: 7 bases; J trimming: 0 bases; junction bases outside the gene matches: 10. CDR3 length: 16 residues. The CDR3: CASNYRTGTMNTEAFF. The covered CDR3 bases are TGTGCCAGCAACTACAGGACAGGGACAATGAACACTGAA.

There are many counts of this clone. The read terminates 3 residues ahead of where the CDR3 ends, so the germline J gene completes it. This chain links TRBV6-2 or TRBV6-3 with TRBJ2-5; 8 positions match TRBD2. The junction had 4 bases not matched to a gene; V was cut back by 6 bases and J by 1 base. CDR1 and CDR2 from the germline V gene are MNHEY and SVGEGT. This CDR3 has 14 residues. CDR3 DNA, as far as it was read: TGTGCCAGCAGAGCGGGGGCCTCCCAAGAGACC. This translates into CASRAGASQET. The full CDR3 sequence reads CASRAGASQETQYF.

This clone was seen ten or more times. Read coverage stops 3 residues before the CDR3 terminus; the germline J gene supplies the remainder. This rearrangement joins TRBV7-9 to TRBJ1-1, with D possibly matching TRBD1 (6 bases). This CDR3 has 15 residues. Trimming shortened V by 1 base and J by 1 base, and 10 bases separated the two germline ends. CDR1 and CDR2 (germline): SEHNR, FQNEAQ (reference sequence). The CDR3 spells CASSLVGQPNTEAFF. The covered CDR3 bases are TGTGCCAGCAGCTTAGTAGGACAGCCGAACACTGAA.

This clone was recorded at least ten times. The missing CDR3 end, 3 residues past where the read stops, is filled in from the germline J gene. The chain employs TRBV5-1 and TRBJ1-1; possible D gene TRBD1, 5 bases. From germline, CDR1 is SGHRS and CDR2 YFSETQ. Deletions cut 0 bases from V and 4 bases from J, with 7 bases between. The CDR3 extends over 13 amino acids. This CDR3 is CASSLDGGTEAFF. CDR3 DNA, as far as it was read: TGCGCCAGCAGCTTGGACGGGGGCACTGAA. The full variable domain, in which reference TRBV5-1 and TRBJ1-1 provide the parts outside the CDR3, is KAGVTQTPRYLIKTRGQQVTLSCSPISGHRSVSWYQQTPGQGLQFLFEYFSETQRNKGNFPGRFSGRQFSNSRSEMNVSTLELGDSALYLCASSLDGGTEAFFGQGTRLTVV.

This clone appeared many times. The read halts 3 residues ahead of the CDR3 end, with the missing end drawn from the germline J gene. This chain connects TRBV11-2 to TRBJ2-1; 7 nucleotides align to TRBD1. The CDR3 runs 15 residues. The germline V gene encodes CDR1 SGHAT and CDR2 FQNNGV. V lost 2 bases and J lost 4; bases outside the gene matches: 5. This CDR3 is CASSLLGTEYNEQFF. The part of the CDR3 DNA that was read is TGTGCCAGCAGCTTATTAGGGACAGAGTACAATGAG.

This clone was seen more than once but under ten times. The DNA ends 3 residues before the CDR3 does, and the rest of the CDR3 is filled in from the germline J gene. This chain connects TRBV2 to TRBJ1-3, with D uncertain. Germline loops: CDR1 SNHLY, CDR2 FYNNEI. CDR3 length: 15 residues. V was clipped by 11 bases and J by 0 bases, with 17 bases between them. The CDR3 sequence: CASQRLAGSGNTIYF. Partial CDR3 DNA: TGTGCCTCTCAGAGACTCGCCGGCTCTGGAAACACC.

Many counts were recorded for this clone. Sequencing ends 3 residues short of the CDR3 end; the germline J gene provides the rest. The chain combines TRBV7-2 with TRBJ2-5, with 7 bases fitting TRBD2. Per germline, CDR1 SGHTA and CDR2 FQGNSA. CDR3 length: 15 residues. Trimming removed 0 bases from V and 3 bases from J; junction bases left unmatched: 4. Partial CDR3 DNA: TGTGCCAGCAGCTTAGCGGGGCTAGCGGAAGAGACC. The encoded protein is CASSLAGLAEET. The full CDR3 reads CASSLAGLAEETQYF.

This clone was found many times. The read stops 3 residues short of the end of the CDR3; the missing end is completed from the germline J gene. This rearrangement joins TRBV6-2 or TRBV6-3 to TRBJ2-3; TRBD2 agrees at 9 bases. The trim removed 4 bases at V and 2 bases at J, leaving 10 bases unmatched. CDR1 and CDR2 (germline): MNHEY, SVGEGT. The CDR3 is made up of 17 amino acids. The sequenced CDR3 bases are TGTGCCAGCAGTTCTCCCTTGCGGGAGGGCCCCACAGATACG. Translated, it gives CASSSPLREGPTDT. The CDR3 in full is CASSSPLREGPTDTQYF.

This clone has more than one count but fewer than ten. The CDR3 region is CASKTAGEGSPLHF. Partial CDR3 DNA: TGTGCCAGCAAAACGGCAGGGGAGGGGTCACCC. This chain uses TRBV11-2 with TRBJ1-6, with D perhaps TRBD1 (6 bases). The read gets to within 3 residues of the CDR3 end, and the germline J gene fills in the rest. The CDR3 consists of 14 residues. Trimming left V 7 bases short and J 10 bases short, with 17 bases between. Germline V CDR1 and CDR2: SGHAT, FQNNGV.

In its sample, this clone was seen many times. CDR3 protein: CASSLLGRDGGEQYF. CDR3 DNA, as far as it was read: TGTGCCAGCAGCTTGCTAGGGCGGGATGGCGGCGAG. The chain combines TRBV5-4 with TRBJ2-7; possibly TRBD2 for D (6 bases). The read comes to an end 3 residues before the CDR3 does, leaving the germline J gene to fill in the end. V lost 1 base, J lost 6 bases, and 17 bases lay in between. Germline V gene sequence: CDR1 SGHNT, CDR2 YYREEE (reference sequence). There are 15 residues in the CDR3. Filled out from reference TRBV5-4 and TRBJ2-7, the complete variable domain reads ETGVTQSPTHLIKTRGQQVTLRCSSQSGHNTVSWYQQALGQGPQFIFQYYREEENGRGNFPPRFSGLQFPNYSSELNVNALELDDSALYLCASSLLGRDGGEQYFGPGTRLTVT.

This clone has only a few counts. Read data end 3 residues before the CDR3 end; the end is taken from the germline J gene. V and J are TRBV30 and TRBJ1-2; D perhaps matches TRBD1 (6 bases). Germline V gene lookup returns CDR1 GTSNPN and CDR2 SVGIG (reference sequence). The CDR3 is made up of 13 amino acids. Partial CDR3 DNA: TGTGCCTGGAGTAAACAGGGATGGCTGGAC. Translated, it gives CAWSKQGWLD. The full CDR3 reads CAWSKQGWLDYTF. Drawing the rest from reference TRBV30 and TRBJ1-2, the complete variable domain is SQTIHQWPATLVQPVGSPLSLECTVEGTSNPNLYWYRQAAGRGLQLLFYSVGIGQISSEVPQNLSASRPQDRQFILSSKKLLLSDSGFYLCAWSKQGWLDYTFGSGTRLTVV.

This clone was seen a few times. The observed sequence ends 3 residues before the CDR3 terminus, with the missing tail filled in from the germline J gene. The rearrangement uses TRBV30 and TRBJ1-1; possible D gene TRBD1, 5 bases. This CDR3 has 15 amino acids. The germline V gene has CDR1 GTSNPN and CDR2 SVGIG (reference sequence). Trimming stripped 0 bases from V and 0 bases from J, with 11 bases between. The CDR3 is CAWSVQDTMNTEAFF. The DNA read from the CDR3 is TGTGCCTGGAGTGTCCAGGACACCATGAACACTGAA.

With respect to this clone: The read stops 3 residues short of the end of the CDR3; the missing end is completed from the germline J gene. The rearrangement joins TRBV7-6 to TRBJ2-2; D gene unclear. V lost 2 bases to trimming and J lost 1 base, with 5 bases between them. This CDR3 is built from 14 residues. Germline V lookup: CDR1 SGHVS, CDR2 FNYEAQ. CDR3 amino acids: CASSLSVNTGELFF. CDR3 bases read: TGTGCCAGCAGCTTATCAGTGAACACCGGGGAG.

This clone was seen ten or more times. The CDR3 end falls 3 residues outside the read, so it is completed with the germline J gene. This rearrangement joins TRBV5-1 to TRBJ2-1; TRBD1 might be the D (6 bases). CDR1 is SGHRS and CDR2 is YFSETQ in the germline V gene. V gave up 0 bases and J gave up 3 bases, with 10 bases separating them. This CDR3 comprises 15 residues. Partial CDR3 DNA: TGCGCCAGCAGCTTGGGGGCAGGGGACTACAATGAG. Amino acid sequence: CASSLGAGDYNE. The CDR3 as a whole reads CASSLGAGDYNEQFF.

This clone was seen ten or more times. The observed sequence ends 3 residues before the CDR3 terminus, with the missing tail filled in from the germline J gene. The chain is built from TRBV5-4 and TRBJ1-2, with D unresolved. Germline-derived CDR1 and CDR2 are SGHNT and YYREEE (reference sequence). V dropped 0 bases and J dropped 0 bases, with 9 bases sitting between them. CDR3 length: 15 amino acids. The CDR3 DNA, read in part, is TGTGCCAGCAGCTTGGAGGCAGGTACTAACTATGGC. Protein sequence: CASSLEAGTNYG. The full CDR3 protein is CASSLEAGTNYGYTF. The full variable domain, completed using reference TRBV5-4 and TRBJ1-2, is ETGVTQSPTHLIKTRGQQVTLRCSSQSGHNTVSWYQQALGQGPQFIFQYYREEENGRGNFPPRFSGLQFPNYSSELNVNALELDDSALYLCASSLEAGTNYGYTFGSGTRLTVV.

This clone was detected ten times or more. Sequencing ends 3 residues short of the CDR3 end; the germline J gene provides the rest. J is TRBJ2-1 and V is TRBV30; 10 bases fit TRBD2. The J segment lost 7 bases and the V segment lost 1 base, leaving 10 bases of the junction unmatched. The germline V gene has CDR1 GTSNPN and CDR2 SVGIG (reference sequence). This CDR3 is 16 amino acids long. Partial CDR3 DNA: TGTGCCTGGAGTGGGGGAGCGGGAGGGATTAGGAATGAG. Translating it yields CAWSGGAGGIRNE. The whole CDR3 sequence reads CAWSGGAGGIRNEQFF.

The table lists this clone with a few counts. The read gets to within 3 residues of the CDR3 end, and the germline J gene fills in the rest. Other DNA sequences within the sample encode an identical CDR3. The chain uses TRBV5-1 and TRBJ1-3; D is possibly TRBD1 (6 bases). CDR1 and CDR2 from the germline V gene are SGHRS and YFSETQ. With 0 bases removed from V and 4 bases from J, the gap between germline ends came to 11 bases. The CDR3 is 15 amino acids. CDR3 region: CASSLVAGAGNTIYF. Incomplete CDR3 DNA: TGCGCCAGCAGCTTGGTGGCAGGGGCAGGAAACACC.

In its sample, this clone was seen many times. The CDR3: CASSPDRGNTGELFF. CDR3 bases read: TGTGCCAGCAGCCCGGACAGGGGGAACACCGGGGAG. J is TRBJ2-2 and V is TRBV7-9; 9 bases match TRBD1. With the read ending 3 residues before the CDR3 end, the germline J gene is used to fill in that end. The J segment lost 1 base and the V segment lost 5 bases, leaving 2 bases of the junction unmatched. From germline, CDR1 is SEHNR and CDR2 FQNEAQ (reference sequence). CDR3 length: 15 residues.

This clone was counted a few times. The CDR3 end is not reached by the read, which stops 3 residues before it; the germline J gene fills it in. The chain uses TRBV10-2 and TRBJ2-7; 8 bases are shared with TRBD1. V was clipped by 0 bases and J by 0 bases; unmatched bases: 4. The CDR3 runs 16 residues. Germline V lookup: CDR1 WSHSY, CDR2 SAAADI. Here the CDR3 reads CASSESSGQGSYEQYF. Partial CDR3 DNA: TGCGCCAGCAGTGAGTCGTCAGGACAGGGCTCCTACGAG.

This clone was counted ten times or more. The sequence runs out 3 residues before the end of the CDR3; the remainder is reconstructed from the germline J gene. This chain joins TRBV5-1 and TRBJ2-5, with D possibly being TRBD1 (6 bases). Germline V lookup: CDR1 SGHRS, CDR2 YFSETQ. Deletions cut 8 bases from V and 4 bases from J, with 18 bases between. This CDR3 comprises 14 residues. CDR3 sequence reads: CASTRTAAGETQYF. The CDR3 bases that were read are TGCGCCAGTACGAGGACAGCGGCGGGAGAGACC.

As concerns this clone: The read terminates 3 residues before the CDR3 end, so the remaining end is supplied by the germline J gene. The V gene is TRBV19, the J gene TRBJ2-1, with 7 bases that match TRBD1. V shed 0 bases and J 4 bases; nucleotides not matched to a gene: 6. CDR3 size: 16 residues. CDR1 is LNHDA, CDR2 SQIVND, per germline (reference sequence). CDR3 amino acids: CASSIDSGGSYNEQFF. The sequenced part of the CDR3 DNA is TGTGCCAGTAGTATAGATTCAGGGGGAAGTTACAATGAG.